Listed below are T cell receptor beta chains from one sample, sequenced in a study of T cell repertoires in cytomegalovirus infection. No antigen has been identified for these receptors. TCRdb itself ran the reads through MiXCR, one entry per CDR3 protein. The data contain approximately 990,000 distinct CDR3 sequences, approximately 31% of them singletons. Sequencing was performed on cultured CD8+ T cells from PBMCs, taken from culture after CMV antigen stimulation. These receptors originate from a human donor in good health (CMV status not recorded). Some clones in this sample may be carry-over from other donors' samples. Both conserved end residues are part of each CDR3.

CDR3: CASSTRRGNSPLHF; V: TRBV19; length: 14; J: TRBJ1-6
CDR3: CATDNEQFF; V: TRBV2; length: 9; J: TRBJ2-1
CDR3: CASSDTGGNSPLHF; V: TRBV6-5; length: 14; J: TRBJ1-6
CDR3: CASSLGARELFF; V: TRBV5-4; length: 12; J: TRBJ2-2
CDR3: CASSLFQRGASTGELFF; V: TRBV27; length: 17; J: TRBJ2-2
CDR3: CASSQVVLEGTEAFF; V: TRBV4-1; length: 15; J: TRBJ1-1
CDR3: CASSRTGGARDEQYF; V: TRBV5-5; length: 15; J: TRBJ2-7
CDR3: CASSYSSGSGSPLHF; V: TRBV6-5; length: 15; J: TRBJ1-6
CDR3: CASSRTSGGADTRYF; V: TRBV7-2; length: 15; J: TRBJ2-3
CDR3: CASRPLADPRDTQYF; V: TRBV7-9; length: 15; J: TRBJ2-3
CDR3: CASSLPEYQETQYF; V: TRBV7-9; length: 14; J: TRBJ2-5
CDR3: CATSPRTALNEKLFF; V: TRBV15; length: 15; J: TRBJ1-4
CDR3: CASSYSGPTDTQYF; V: TRBV6-2/TRBV6-3; length: 14; J: TRBJ2-3
CDR3: CASSAPGLGELFF; V: TRBV9; length: 13; J: TRBJ2-2
CDR3: CASSPVNRGGTEAFF; V: TRBV6-1; length: 15; J: TRBJ1-1
CDR3: CASSQAARAYEQYF; V: TRBV4-1; length: 14; J: TRBJ2-7
CDR3: CASAGDTQYF; V: TRBV6-8; length: 10; J: TRBJ2-3
CDR3: CSAREQDNSPLHF; V: TRBV20-1; length: 13; J: TRBJ1-6
CDR3: CSAPLGRVNTEAFF; V: TRBV20-1; length: 14; J: TRBJ1-1
CDR3: CATSRDHAGNWGSGANVLTF; V: TRBV15; length: 20; J: TRBJ2-6
CDR3: CATSDYSSNQPQHF; V: TRBV24-1; length: 14; J: TRBJ1-5
CDR3: CATAEGDGGELFF; V: TRBV15; length: 13; J: TRBJ2-2
CDR3: CASSPPSGPYNSPLHF; V: TRBV18; length: 16; J: TRBJ1-6
CDR3: CASSLRGAGADTQYF; V: TRBV5-1; length: 15; J: TRBJ2-3
CDR3: CAIFDRGYEQYF; V: TRBV6-6; length: 12; J: TRBJ2-7
CDR3: CASSRSGGSRGTGELFF; V: TRBV12-3/TRBV12-4; length: 17; J: TRBJ2-2
CDR3: CASSEFRGSYNEQFF; V: TRBV10-2; length: 15; J: TRBJ2-1
CDR3: CASSGGLASYNEQFF; V: TRBV5-1; length: 15; J: TRBJ2-1
CDR3: CASSQKSGGNAYNEQFF; V: TRBV4-1; length: 17; J: TRBJ2-1
CDR3: CASNSGTGPKGVFYTF; V: TRBV19; length: 16; J: TRBJ1-2
CDR3: CAISDLALYSYNEQFF; V: TRBV10-3; length: 16; J: TRBJ2-1
CDR3: CASSSKTATNEKLFF; V: TRBV7-2; length: 15; J: TRBJ1-4
CDR3: CASSKRGFETQYF; V: TRBV9; length: 13; J: TRBJ2-5
CDR3: CASSPKTQGVWYGYTF; V: TRBV7-8; length: 16; J: TRBJ1-2
CDR3: CAISEWKGFSYGYTF; V: TRBV10-3; length: 15; J: TRBJ1-2
CDR3: CASSLSVGDRGTDTQYF; V: TRBV27; length: 17; J: TRBJ2-3
CDR3: CASSQVGRGPSYNEQFF; V: TRBV4-1; length: 17; J: TRBJ2-1
CDR3: CASSFIQGSTF; V: TRBV28; length: 11; J: TRBJ1-2
CDR3: CASSQLQGSNTEAFF; V: TRBV4-1; length: 15; J: TRBJ1-1
CDR3: CASSQLTSGGHNEQFF; V: TRBV4-1; length: 16; J: TRBJ2-1
CDR3: CASSSPGQGISPLHF; V: TRBV6-6; length: 15; J: TRBJ1-6
CDR3: CASSQDSWTGNSYGYTF; V: TRBV4-1; length: 17; J: TRBJ1-2
CDR3: CASSLAGPQVPIGNEQFF; V: TRBV7-6; length: 18; J: TRBJ2-1
CDR3: CASQAAWAGNEQFF; V: TRBV2; length: 14; J: TRBJ2-1
CDR3: CASSYDPSGTGSYEQYF; V: TRBV12-3/TRBV12-4; length: 17; J: TRBJ2-7
CDR3: CAIPSGPGAGELFF; V: TRBV10-3; length: 14; J: TRBJ2-2
CDR3: CASSLEQGGKLFF; V: TRBV12-3/TRBV12-4; length: 13; J: TRBJ1-4
CDR3: CASSFNVLTTGLTDTQYF; V: TRBV12-3/TRBV12-4; length: 18; J: TRBJ2-3
CDR3: CASSPTDSNTEAFF; V: TRBV7-9; length: 14; J: TRBJ1-1
CDR3: CASSLRGGQGNQPQHF; V: TRBV27; length: 16; J: TRBJ1-5
CDR3: CASSFGRGGVNYEQYF; V: TRBV11-2; length: 16; J: TRBJ2-7
CDR3: CATKRGAGNEKLFF; V: TRBV7-8; length: 14; J: TRBJ1-4
CDR3: CASSFDVNYGYTF; V: TRBV7-2; length: 13; J: TRBJ1-2
CDR3: CASLPQGRSYNEQFF; V: TRBV4-2; length: 15; J: TRBJ2-1
CDR3: CASTLGGSPLHF; V: TRBV25-1; length: 12; J: TRBJ1-6